These 27 T cell receptor beta chains were all obtained from the same sample, sequenced in a study of Ad26.COV2.S vaccination and SARS-CoV-2 variants. TCRdb keeps only in-frame clones here, not all; method: immunoSEQ multiplex PCR. Of about 400,000 clones listed, around 89% are singletons. The treatment denotes: some 19 received Ad26.COV2.S at low or high dose, single or two shots; roughly 5 received placebo; per-sample allocation not given. On day 63 after the first injection, vaccine and placebo recipients gave samples. The sequenced sample was peripheral blood, obtained in a trial of Ad26.COV2.S vaccine versus placebo. These TCRs come from a person between 18 and 60 years old who received the Ad26.COV2.S COVID-19 vaccine or a placebo.

V and J are TRBV5-4 and TRBJ2-3, with D tentatively TRBD2 (5 bases). The germline V gene has CDR1 SGHNT and CDR2 YYREEE (reference sequence). V dropped 0 bases and J dropped 9 bases, with 11 bases sitting between them. The CDR3 is 13 residues long. The CDR3 protein is CASSLEYGGTQYF. The CDR3, as DNA: TGTGCCAGCAGCTTGGAATACGGCGGGACGCAGTATTTT. Full variable domain (rest looked up from reference TRBV5-4 and TRBJ2-3): ETGVTQSPTHLIKTRGQQVTLRCSSQSGHNTVSWYQQALGQGPQFIFQYYREEENGRGNFPPRFSGLQFPNYSSELNVNALELDDSALYLCASSLEYGGTQYFGPGTRLTVL.

The V call is TRBV11-1, the J call TRBJ1-2; TRBD1 aligns across 7 bases. The length of the CDR3 is 13 residues. Per germline, CDR1 SGHAT and CDR2 FQDESV (reference sequence). V lost 5 bases, J lost 7 bases, and 7 bases stayed unmatched. The CDR3 spells CASSHRGLRGYTF. The CDR3 bases are TGTGCCAGCAGCCACAGGGGTTTACGTGGCTACACCTTC.

The V and J genes are TRBV21-1 and TRBJ2-7; the table gives TRBD2 as D, unverified against the DNA. TRBV21-1 represents a pseudogene. The CDR3 is made up of 15 amino acids. The chain's CDR3 is CASSRHWRAPYEQYF. In DNA form, the CDR3 reads TGTGCCAGCAGCAGACACTGGAGGGCCCCCTACGAGCAGTACTTC.

DNA for the CDR3: TGTGCCAGCAGCTTGTTGGGGGGTAACACCGGGGAGCTGTTTTTT. Translating gives CASSLLGGNTGELFF. The V call is TRBV11-3, the J call TRBJ2-2; a possible D gene is TRBD2 (6 bases). The germline V gene encodes CDR1 SGHNT and CDR2 YENEEA. The V gene lost 3 bases and the J gene lost 2 bases, with 10 bases spanning the gap. CDR3 length: 15 amino acids.

This chain connects TRBV14 to TRBJ1-1; D perhaps matches TRBD1 (5 bases). The V and J ends lost 8 bases and 4 bases respectively, with 11 bases between them. The length of the CDR3 is 12 residues. CDR1 SGHDN and CDR2 FVKESK come from the germline V gene. The chain's CDR3 is CASSWGGTEAFF. The DNA for the CDR3 is TGTGCCAGCTCCTGGGGGGGCACTGAAGCTTTCTTT.

This clone appeared once. This rearrangement joins TRBV6-5 to TRBJ2-7; possibly TRBD2 for D (5 bases). Deletions cut 7 bases from V and 0 bases from J, with 13 bases between. The CDR3 consists of 14 residues. Germline V gene lookup returns CDR1 MNHEY and CDR2 SVGAGI. The CDR3 is CASIRDLISYEQYF. CDR3 nucleotides: TGTGCCAGCATCCGGGATCTGATCTCCTACGAGCAGTACTTC.

V gene TRBV30 combines with J gene TRBJ1-3; D unresolved. Germline CDR1 and CDR2: GTSNPN and SVGIG (reference sequence). There are 15 residues in the CDR3. Trimming cost V 0 bases and J 3 bases, with 12 bases left between them. The CDR3 DNA sequence: TGTGCCTGGAGTGTACTAGGACCTAATGGAAACACCATATATTTT. Its protein is CAWSVLGPNGNTIYF.

This chain links TRBV11-3 with TRBJ2-5; the match to TRBD2 covers 14 bases. Trimming cost V 1 base and J 1 base; bases outside gene matches: 8. This CDR3 is built from 19 residues. Germline lookup yields CDR1 SGHNT and CDR2 YENEEA. The CDR3 loop reads CASSLATTSGGGRQETQYF. CDR3 nucleotide sequence: TGTGCCAGCAGCTTAGCCACGACTAGCGGGGGGGGACGCCAAGAGACCCAGTACTTC.

The chain carries TRBV5-1 and TRBJ1-2; TRBD1 agrees at 7 bases. V was pared by 4 bases and J by 4 bases, with 4 bases of the junction left unmatched. CDR3 length equals 13 residues. The germline V gene has CDR1 SGHRS and CDR2 YFSETQ. The CDR3 DNA sequence: TGCGCCAGCAGCCCTGGGACAGCCTATGGCTACACCTTC. It codes for CASSPGTAYGYTF. Full variable domain (outside the CDR3, taken from reference TRBV5-1 and TRBJ1-2): KAGVTQTPRYLIKTRGQQVTLSCSPISGHRSVSWYQQTPGQGLQFLFEYFSETQRNKGNFPGRFSGRQFSNSRSEMNVSTLELGDSALYLCASSPGTAYGYTFGSGTRLTVV.

This clone was counted a single time. This sequence joins TRBV7-6 and TRBJ2-7; the match to TRBD2 covers 12 bases. Losses at the gene ends were 5 bases for V and 5 bases for J; bases not matched to a gene: 10. Germline CDR1 and CDR2: SGHVS and FNYEAQ. This CDR3 region has 16 residues. The CDR3: CASSRRASGRAHEQYF. In DNA, the CDR3 is TGTGCCAGCAGCCGCCGGGCTAGCGGGAGGGCCCACGAGCAGTACTTC.

The J gene is TRBJ2-5, the V gene TRBV19, with 11 bases lining up with TRBD1. The CDR3 is made up of 14 amino acids. Trimming at V came to 5 bases and at J to 5 bases, leaving 4 bases not matched to a gene. Germline CDR1 and CDR2: LNHDA and SQIVND (reference sequence). CDR3 coding DNA: TGTGCCAGTAGTGGGACAGGGGGTGGGGAGACCCAGTACTTC. Its translation: CASSGTGGGETQYF.

J is TRBJ2-5 and V is TRBV28; TRBD1 is a possible D gene (5 bases). Germline lookup yields CDR1 MDHEN and CDR2 SYDVKM. The V end was cut by 6 bases, the J end by 4 bases, with 12 bases between. This CDR3 contains 13 residues. Here the CDR3 DNA reads TGTGCCAGCAGCAAACCTGGGGCAGAGACCCAGTACTTC. This codes for CASSKPGAETQYF.

The chain carries TRBV24-1 and TRBJ2-2, with D perhaps matching TRBD1 (6 bases). Germline V gene lookup returns CDR1 KGHDR and CDR2 SFDVKD. The CDR3 totals 14 residues. Trimming took 3 bases from V and 5 from J, leaving 9 bases between them. In DNA, the CDR3 is TGTGCCACCAGTGATAACAGGGATACCGGGGAGCTGTTTTTT. It translates to CATSDNRDTGELFF.

The chain employs TRBV4-2 and TRBJ2-1; TRBD2 is a possible D gene (5 bases). The V end was cut by 1 base, the J end by 3 bases, with 10 bases between. Germline V gene sequence: CDR1 LGHNA, CDR2 YNFKEQ. There are 15 residues in the CDR3. CDR3 DNA: TGTGCCAGCAGCCAAGGTGGGAGACTCTACAATGAGCAGTTCTTC. It is translated as CASSQGGRLYNEQFF.

V is TRBV30 and J is TRBJ2-6; 9 positions match TRBD1. CDR3 size: 16 residues. The V segment lost 3 bases and the J segment 0 bases; nucleotides outside the gene matches: 3. CDR1 and CDR2 (germline): GTSNPN, SVGIG (reference sequence). The CDR3 reads CAWRGTGHSGANVLTF. The CDR3 DNA is TGTGCCTGGAGGGGGACAGGGCACTCTGGGGCCAACGTCCTGACTTTC.

The chain links TRBV6-2 or TRBV6-3 to TRBJ2-7; TRBD2 might be the D (5 bases). With 2 bases removed from V and 0 bases from J, the gap between germline ends came to 14 bases. The CDR3 length is 16 residues. CDR1 is MNHEY, CDR2 SVGEGT, per germline. DNA of the CDR3: TGTGCCAGCAGTTACCTAACGGAGGACCTCTCCTACGAGCAGTACTTC. As protein: CASSYLTEDLSYEQYF.

The V call is TRBV7-6, the J call TRBJ2-4; 14 positions agree with TRBD2. This CDR3 is 15 amino acids long. The germline gives CDR1 SGHVS, CDR2 FNYEAQ. V shed 4 bases, J shed 7 bases, and the junction held 3 bases outside the gene matches. The CDR3: CASSSGLAGANIQYF. The CDR3 nucleotides are TGTGCCAGCAGCTCGGGACTAGCGGGGGCGAACATTCAGTACTTC.

The chain recombines TRBV19 with TRBJ2-7; possible D gene TRBD1, 5 bases. Trimming took off 3 bases at V and 2 bases at J, with 14 bases between the two ends. The CDR3 extends over 15 amino acids. Germline CDR1 LNHDA, CDR2 SQIVND (reference sequence). The CDR3 reads CASSIALGATYEQYF. The CDR3 DNA reads as TGTGCCAGTAGTATCGCCCTTGGGGCTACCTACGAGCAGTACTTC.

The rearrangement uses TRBV7-9 and TRBJ1-1; no clear D. Trimming removed 1 base at V and 6 bases at J, with 12 bases between. CDR1 is SEHNR and CDR2 is FQNEAQ in the germline V gene (reference sequence). This CDR3 is 14 amino acids long. CDR3 region: CASSLVESGSEAFF. Written as DNA, the CDR3 is TGTGCCAGCAGCTTAGTTGAGTCGGGATCTGAAGCTTTCTTT.

The chain couples TRBV28 to TRBJ2-1; 7 bases are a match to TRBD2. V shed 7 bases and J 3 bases; nucleotides not matched to a gene: 15. Germline V gene data show CDR1 as MDHEN and CDR2 as SYDVKM. The CDR3 is 17 amino acids. CDR3 residues: CASNKIWSSGFYNEQFF. In nucleotides, the CDR3 is TGTGCCAGCAATAAGATTTGGTCTAGCGGTTTCTACAATGAGCAGTTCTTC.

The chain links TRBV2 to TRBJ2-1; 8 bases line up with TRBD2. The CDR3 extends over 15 amino acids. The V gene's germline CDR1 is SNHLY and CDR2 FYNNEI. V lost 8 bases, J lost 8 bases, and 14 bases stayed unmatched. The CDR3 sequence: CASQTSPKAGDEQFF. CDR3 DNA sequence: TGTGCCAGCCAAACGAGCCCCAAAGCGGGAGATGAGCAGTTCTTC.

The chain has TRBV19 and TRBJ2-7; 14 bases agree with TRBD2. This CDR3 has 18 residues. From germline, CDR1 is LNHDA and CDR2 SQIVND (reference sequence). V shed 3 bases, J shed 2 bases, and the junction held 9 bases outside the gene matches. The CDR3 DNA sequence: TGTGCCAGTAGTATCTCGGGACTAGCGGGAGTTCTACCCTACGAGCAGTACTTC. This translates into CASSISGLAGVLPYEQYF. Full variable domain (missing parts from reference TRBV19 and TRBJ2-7): DGGITQSPKYLFRKEGQNVTLSCEQNLNHDAMYWYRQDPGQGLRLIYYSQIVNDFQKGDIAEGYSVSREKKESFPLTVTSAQKNPTAFYLCASSISGLAGVLPYEQYFGPGTRLTVT.

This chain connects TRBV28 to TRBJ2-1; 10 positions match TRBD2. Germline CDR1 MDHEN, CDR2 SYDVKM. J lost 6 bases, V lost 6 bases, and 8 bases had no gene match. This CDR3 spans 15 amino acids. CDR3: CASRPSGRMGNEQFF. CDR3 in DNA: TGTGCCAGCAGACCTAGCGGGAGAATGGGCAATGAGCAGTTCTTC.

This chain uses TRBV11-1 with TRBJ2-1; 9 bases fit TRBD2. CDR1 and CDR2 from the germline V gene are SGHAT and FQDESV (reference sequence). The V segment lost 1 base and the J segment 5 bases; nucleotides outside the gene matches: 3. The length of the CDR3 is 15 residues. Here the CDR3 DNA reads TGTGCCAGCAGCTTAGGACTAGCGGACAACAATGAGCAGTTCTTC. Translation gives CASSLGLADNNEQFF. The full variable domain, completed using reference TRBV11-1 and TRBJ2-1, is EAEVAQSPRYKITEKSQAVAFWCDPISGHATLYWYRQILGQGPELLVQFQDESVVDDSQLPKDRFSAERLKGVDSTLKIQPAELGDSAMYLCASSLGLADNNEQFFGPGTRLTVL.

J is TRBJ2-2 and V is TRBV19, with 14 bases matching TRBD2. CDR1 is LNHDA and CDR2 is SQIVND in the germline V gene (reference sequence). The CDR3 has 16 amino acids. The V and J ends lost 6 bases and 7 bases, in that order; junction bases with no gene match: 7. This CDR3 is CASSVGTSGSIGELFF. CDR3 sequence (DNA): TGTGCCAGTAGCGTCGGGACTAGCGGGAGTATCGGGGAGCTGTTTTTT.

The chain recombines TRBV5-1 with TRBJ1-1; 8 bases line up with TRBD1. V lost 0 bases, J lost 7 bases, and 8 bases stayed unmatched. The CDR3 has 15 residues. Germline V gene data show CDR1 as SGHRS and CDR2 as YFSETQ. CDR3 nucleotide sequence: TGCGCCAGCAGCTTGGGCGGACAGGGCTATGATGAAGCTTTCTTT. Its translation: CASSLGGQGYDEAFF.

This chain joins TRBV30 and TRBJ2-7; tentative D call: TRBD1 (6 bases). This CDR3 contains 16 residues. Germline CDR1 reads GTSNPN; CDR2 reads SVGIG (reference sequence). V lost 3 bases and J 2 bases, leaving 20 bases between the germline ends. The CDR3 region is CAWRGIGQTLAYEQYF. The CDR3 DNA reads TGTGCCTGGAGAGGAATCGGACAGACCCTAGCCTACGAGCAGTACTTC.